A selection of T cell receptor beta chains follows, all from one sample in a study of radiotherapy plus CTLA-4 blockade in lung cancer. The method was immunoSEQ multiplex PCR; TCRdb's version includes in-frame clones alone and lacks a portion of them. The sample has tens of thousands of clones; approximately 91% are singletons. The sample was peripheral blood, taken from a patient treated with radiotherapy plus ipilimumab. These receptors originate from a human donor with non-small cell lung cancer whose response to radiotherapy plus ipilimumab could not be evaluated. Each CDR3 is given with its conserved first and last residue. A D gene is named only where the DNA matches it firmly. Some rows mark clone size as missing; the rest say once, few, many or name a class of expanded clone.

J gene: TRBJ2-5
clone size: .
V gene: TRBV9
D gene: .
CDR3 DNA: TGTGCCAGCAGCGTTGCCCTCACAGGTTCGGAGACCCAGTACTTC
CDR3 protein: CASSVALTGSETQYF

J gene: TRBJ2-7
clone size: .
V gene: TRBV29-1
D gene: .
CDR3 DNA: TGCAGCGTTGGTTATCAGAGGTCCTACGAGCAGTACTTC
CDR3 protein: CSVGYQRSYEQYF

J gene: TRBJ2-1
clone size: .
V gene: TRBV6-6
D gene: .
CDR3 DNA: TGTGCCAGCAGTTTGTCGGACTTCTACAATGAGCAGTTCTTC
CDR3 protein: CASSLSDFYNEQFF

J gene: TRBJ2-2
clone size: .
V gene: TRBV7-9
D gene: .
CDR3 DNA: TGTGCCAGCAGCTTCCCCGTCGCGAGGGAGCTGTTTTTT
CDR3 protein: CASSFPVARELFF

J gene: TRBJ2-3
clone size: .
V gene: TRBV18
D gene: .
CDR3 DNA: TGTGCCAGCTCACTGAGCGCAGATACGCAGTATTTT
CDR3 protein: CASSLSADTQYF

J gene: TRBJ1-1
clone size: once
V gene: TRBV6-5
D gene: .
CDR3 DNA: TGTGCCAGCAGTTACTCGAGGGGGAATTCTGAAGCTTTCTTT
CDR3 protein: CASSYSRGNSEAFF

J gene: TRBJ2-5
clone size: .
V gene: TRBV7-2
D gene: TRBD2
CDR3 DNA: TGTGCCAGCAGTCACTATAGCGGGGGGGTGAGAGAGACCCAGTACTTC
CDR3 protein: CASSHYSGGVRETQYF

J gene: TRBJ1-2
clone size: .
V gene: TRBV19
D gene: .
CDR3 DNA: TGTGCCAGTAGCATTACAACAGTTAACTATGGCTACACCTTC
CDR3 protein: CASSITTVNYGYTF

J gene: TRBJ2-7
clone size: few
V gene: TRBV10-3
D gene: TRBD1
CDR3 DNA: TGTGCCATGGGACAGTATTCCTACGAGCAGTACTTC
CDR3 protein: CAMGQYSYEQYF

J gene: TRBJ2-7
clone size: .
V gene: TRBV18
D gene: TRBD2
CDR3 DNA: TGTGCCAGCTCACGAAGGACTAGCGGGTCCCACGAGCAGTACTTC
CDR3 protein: CASSRRTSGSHEQYF

J gene: TRBJ2-7
clone size: .
V gene: TRBV21-1
D gene: .
CDR3 DNA: TGTGCCAGCAGCAAAGAAAGACAGGGGAGTTCCTACGAGCAGTACTTC
CDR3 protein: CASSKERQGSSYEQYF

J gene: TRBJ2-7
clone size: .
V gene: TRBV4-3
D gene: .
CDR3 DNA: TGCGCCAGCAGCCAAGGGACTAACAGGGGAACCTACGAGCAGTACTTC
CDR3 protein: CASSQGTNRGTYEQYF

J gene: TRBJ2-3
clone size: .
V gene: TRBV9
D gene: TRBD2
CDR3 DNA: TGTGCCAGCAGCACAGCTCCTAGCGGGGGGGCGAGGACGCAGTATTTT
CDR3 protein: CASSTAPSGGARTQYF

J gene: TRBJ2-1
clone size: .
V gene: TRBV28
D gene: TRBD1
CDR3 DNA: TGTGCCAGCAGTTTTTACAGGGGCTACAATGAGCAGTTCTTC
CDR3 protein: CASSFYRGYNEQFF

J gene: TRBJ2-1
clone size: .
V gene: TRBV7-9
D gene: .
CDR3 DNA: TGTGCCAGCAGCTTAGCGGGAGGCTACTACAATGAGCAGTTCTTC
CDR3 protein: CASSLAGGYYNEQFF

J gene: TRBJ2-1
clone size: .
V gene: TRBV4-3
D gene: .
CDR3 DNA: TGCGCCAGCAGCCAGGATACCGGGACACTCTACAATGAGCAGTTCTTC
CDR3 protein: CASSQDTGTLYNEQFF

J gene: TRBJ1-3
clone size: few
V gene: TRBV6-1
D gene: .
CDR3 DNA: TGTGCCAGCAGTGACTGGTCGGGGGATACTGGAAACACCATATATTTT
CDR3 protein: CASSDWSGDTGNTIYF

J gene: TRBJ2-7
clone size: .
V gene: TRBV28
D gene: .
CDR3 DNA: TGTGCCAGCAGGAGGTCCGGGACCTACGAGCAGTACTTC
CDR3 protein: CASRRSGTYEQYF

J gene: TRBJ1-2
clone size: .
V gene: TRBV6-1
D gene: .
CDR3 DNA: TGTGCCAGCAGTGAAGGGAGCTATGGCTACACCTTC
CDR3 protein: CASSEGSYGYTF

J gene: TRBJ1-2
clone size: .
V gene: TRBV6-4
D gene: TRBD1
CDR3 DNA: TGTGCCAGCAGTCCAGGACAGGGGGTTAACTATGGCTACACCTTC
CDR3 protein: CASSPGQGVNYGYTF

J gene: TRBJ1-6
clone size: once
V gene: TRBV7-2
D gene: .
CDR3 DNA: TGTGCCAGCAGCCCACGATCGAGGGGGTACAATTCACCCCTCCACTTT
CDR3 protein: CASSPRSRGYNSPLHF

J gene: TRBJ2-2
clone size: .
V gene: TRBV28
D gene: .
CDR3 DNA: TGTGCCAGCAGTCCGGACTTAACCTATACCGGGGAGCTGTTTTTT
CDR3 protein: CASSPDLTYTGELFF

J gene: TRBJ2-3
clone size: .
V gene: TRBV9
D gene: TRBD2
CDR3 DNA: TGTGCCAGCAGCTCAGCAGAGGTAGCGGGGGGCACAGATACGCAGTATTTT
CDR3 protein: CASSSAEVAGGTDTQYF

J gene: TRBJ2-3
clone size: .
V gene: TRBV5-4
D gene: TRBD2
CDR3 DNA: TGTGCCAGCAGCCCCGGGACTAGCGGGAATGCAGATACGCAGTATTTT
CDR3 protein: CASSPGTSGNADTQYF

J gene: TRBJ1-5
clone size: .
V gene: TRBV19
D gene: .
CDR3 DNA: TGTGCCAGTAGTATCCTCGCGCAGGGGAGCAATCAGCCCCAGCATTTT
CDR3 protein: CASSILAQGSNQPQHF

J gene: TRBJ2-2
clone size: .
V gene: TRBV19
D gene: TRBD2
CDR3 DNA: TGTGCCAGTAGTATAGAGGGACTAGCGGGAGGAACGAGTACCGGGGAGCTGTTTTTT
CDR3 protein: CASSIEGLAGGTSTGELFF

J gene: TRBJ2-1
clone size: .
V gene: TRBV7-9
D gene: TRBD1
CDR3 DNA: TGTGCCAGCAGCCGCCCCGGACAGGCCAGCTACAATGAGCAGTTCTTC
CDR3 protein: CASSRPGQASYNEQFF

J gene: TRBJ1-6
clone size: .
V gene: TRBV5-4
D gene: .
CDR3 DNA: TGTGCCAGCAGCTTGGACCAGGGGTTAGTGTCACCCCTCCACTTT
CDR3 protein: CASSLDQGLVSPLHF

J gene: TRBJ1-2
clone size: .
V gene: TRBV5-1
D gene: TRBD1
CDR3 DNA: TGCGCCAGCAGCATTGGGACAGGAAACGTCTATGGCTACACCTTC
CDR3 protein: CASSIGTGNVYGYTF

J gene: TRBJ2-1
clone size: .
V gene: TRBV9
D gene: .
CDR3 DNA: TGTGCCAGCAGCGTAGACCTAGGGAGTAATGAGCAGTTCTTC
CDR3 protein: CASSVDLGSNEQFF

J gene: TRBJ2-7
clone size: .
V gene: TRBV5-4
D gene: TRBD1
CDR3 DNA: TGTGCCAGCAGCGCCCAGGGGACAGGGTTCCACGAGCAGTACTTC
CDR3 protein: CASSAQGTGFHEQYF

J gene: TRBJ2-1
clone size: .
V gene: TRBV19
D gene: .
CDR3 DNA: TGTGCCAGTAGTATGACGGAGAGCTCCTACAATGAGCAGTTCTTC
CDR3 protein: CASSMTESSYNEQFF

J gene: TRBJ1-3
clone size: .
V gene: TRBV4-3
D gene: .
CDR3 DNA: TGCGCCAGCAGCCAAGAGCACAGCTCTGGAAACACCATATATTTT
CDR3 protein: CASSQEHSSGNTIYF

J gene: TRBJ2-7
clone size: .
V gene: TRBV6-1
D gene: TRBD1
CDR3 DNA: TGTGCCAGCGAGCGGGACAGGGGTTCCTACGAGCAGTACTTC
CDR3 protein: CASERDRGSYEQYF

J gene: TRBJ2-3
clone size: .
V gene: TRBV5-8
D gene: .
CDR3 DNA: TGTGCCAGCAGCTTGACGGGAGCCTCCACAGATACGCAGTATTTT
CDR3 protein: CASSLTGASTDTQYF

J gene: TRBJ2-7
clone size: .
V gene: TRBV10-1
D gene: .
CDR3 DNA: TGCGCCAGCAGTGGACAACTCAAAATCTGGGAGCAGTACTTC
CDR3 protein: CASSGQLKIWEQYF

J gene: TRBJ1-6
clone size: few
V gene: TRBV4-3
D gene: .
CDR3 DNA: TGCGCCAGCACCCTCCAAGGGGGTTCGGGGTATAATTCACCCCTCCACTTT
CDR3 protein: CASTLQGGSGYNSPLHF

J gene: TRBJ1-4
clone size: .
V gene: TRBV28
D gene: .
CDR3 DNA: TGTGCCTCAATAGGGGCAGGGGCTAATGAAAAACTGTTTTTT
CDR3 protein: CASIGAGANEKLFF

J gene: TRBJ2-6
clone size: .
V gene: TRBV7-2
D gene: .
CDR3 DNA: TGTGCCAGCAGCTTAGCCGGGGGTATCTCTGGGGCCAACGTCCTGACTTTC
CDR3 protein: CASSLAGGISGANVLTF

J gene: TRBJ2-6
clone size: .
V gene: TRBV18
D gene: TRBD1
CDR3 DNA: TGTGCCAGCTCACCAGGGACAGGGGGGACCTCTGGGGCCAACGTCCTGACTTTC
CDR3 protein: CASSPGTGGTSGANVLTF

J gene: TRBJ2-7
clone size: .
V gene: TRBV18
D gene: .
CDR3 DNA: TGTGCCAGCTCAGCTGACGGGTACTCCTACGAGCAGTACTTC
CDR3 protein: CASSADGYSYEQYF

J gene: TRBJ2-7
clone size: once
V gene: TRBV5-1
D gene: .
CDR3 DNA: TGCGCCAGCAGCTTGCGGGCGGAGGCCTACGAGCAGTACTTC
CDR3 protein: CASSLRAEAYEQYF

J gene: TRBJ2-2
clone size: .
V gene: TRBV7-6
D gene: TRBD1
CDR3 DNA: TGTGCCAGCAGCGCGCCGGGACAGGGGACCGGGGAGCTGTTTTTT
CDR3 protein: CASSAPGQGTGELFF

J gene: TRBJ1-3
clone size: .
V gene: TRBV6-6
D gene: .
CDR3 DNA: TGTGCCAGCAGGAACAAGGACAGCCTTAACCGAAACACCATATATTTT
CDR3 protein: CASRNKDSLNRNTIYF